Each of the 19 T cell receptor beta chains below was sequenced from the same sample in a study of shared clonotypes between healthy human individuals. Naivety among CD8 cells was defined by CD45RO negativity and positive CCR7 selection, thereby excluding terminally differentiated effector memory CD45RA+ cells. Measured with immunoSEQ multiplex PCR; TCRdb has only the in-frame clones, and not every one. The sample carries approximately 600,000 clones, approximately 95% recorded once. The sequenced material came from naive CD8+ T cells sorted from blood. The receptors originated from a woman aged 30 to 39 in good health.

J is TRBJ2-5 and V is TRBV11-2, with D perhaps TRBD2 (6 bases). The DNA end lines up better with TRBJ2-7; the J call may be wrong. The germline gives CDR1 SGHAT, CDR2 FQNNGV. The CDR3 extends over 14 amino acids. The CDR3 sequence is CASSPIAEAYEQYF. The CDR3 nucleotides read TGTGCCAGCAGCCCTATAGCGGAAGCCTACGAGCAGTACTTC.

As regards this clone: This same CDR3 is encoded by further DNA sequences in the sample. V is TRBV4-2 and J is TRBJ2-6; D remains ambiguous. With 0 bases removed from V and 4 bases from J, the gap between germline ends came to 7 bases. The CDR3 sequence is 15 residues long. Germline loops: CDR1 LGHNA, CDR2 YNFKEQ. The CDR3 loop is CASSQDSSGANVLTF. CDR3 nucleotides: TGTGCCAGCAGCCAAGACAGCTCCGGGGCCAACGTCCTGACTTTC.

The DNA for the CDR3 is TGCAGTGCTATAGACAATGAGCAGTTCTTC. This sequence encodes CSAIDNEQFF. The chain carries TRBV20-1 and TRBJ2-1, with unresolved D. The CDR3 contains 10 residues. Germline CDR1 is DFQATT and CDR2 is SNEGSKA (reference sequence). V dropped 4 bases and J dropped 5 bases, with 3 bases sitting between them.

This clone has just one count. The chain couples TRBV5-4 to TRBJ2-3; D is perhaps TRBD1 (10 bases). This CDR3 region has 19 residues. The germline V gene has CDR1 SGHNT and CDR2 YYREEE (reference sequence). V lost 5 bases, J lost 1 base, and 26 bases lay in between. The CDR3 region has the DNA TGTGCCAGCAGGGCCGGGACAGGGGAGAAGCGGGAGGGCACAGATACGCAGTATTTT. Translated, it gives CASRAGTGEKREGTDTQYF.

The chain combines TRBV4-1 with TRBJ2-1, with D perhaps TRBD2 (6 bases). The CDR3 is 16 residues long. CDR1 is MGHRA and CDR2 is YSYEKL in the germline V gene. V was shortened by 1 base and J by 3 bases, with 13 bases between the two germline ends. The CDR3: CASSQGPGGLYNEQFF. The CDR3 DNA is TGCGCCAGCAGCCAAGGGCCCGGGGGTCTCTACAATGAGCAGTTCTTC.

The genes are TRBV27 and TRBJ2-7, with D uncertain. This CDR3 is 11 amino acids long. V shed 6 bases and J shed 2 bases, with 5 bases lying between them. Germline CDR1 MNHEY, CDR2 SMNVEV (reference sequence). CDR3 sequence (DNA): TGTGCCAGCAGGGACCCCTACGAGCAGTACTTC. Its translation: CASRDPYEQYF.

The J gene is TRBJ2-7, the V gene TRBV5-6; the D is unclear. V lost 1 base, J lost 1 base, and 18 bases lay in between. The CDR3 has 17 residues. Germline V gene lookup returns CDR1 SGHDT and CDR2 YYEEEE. In DNA form, the CDR3 reads TGTGCCAGCAGCTTGAAAGCAGATCCGATACTATCCTACGAGCAGTACTTC. Translating gives CASSLKADPILSYEQYF.

This chain uses TRBV4-1 with TRBJ2-2; D is unclear. CDR3 length: 12 residues. V was cut by 4 bases and J by 8 bases, with 8 bases left in between. Germline V lookup: CDR1 MGHRA, CDR2 YSYEKL. In DNA, the CDR3 is TGCGCCAGCAGCCTTACCAGAGGGGAGCTGTTTTTT. The encoded protein is CASSLTRGELFF.

V is TRBV9 and J is TRBJ2-7; 7 bases agree with TRBD2. The trim removed 5 bases at V and 4 bases at J, leaving 9 bases unmatched. CDR3 length: 14 amino acids. Germline CDR1 is SGDLS and CDR2 is YYNGEE. CDR3 sequence reads: CASSASGRLYEQYF. The DNA of the CDR3 is TGTGCCAGCAGTGCTAGCGGAAGATTGTACGAGCAGTACTTC.

Comment on this clone: Other nucleotide sequences from this sample produce the same CDR3. This rearrangement joins TRBV7-9 to TRBJ2-1; 11 bases agree with TRBD2. CDR1 is SEHNR and CDR2 is FQNEAQ in the germline V gene (reference sequence). Trimming removed 0 bases from V and 7 bases from J; junction bases left unmatched: 2. CDR3 size: 15 residues. The CDR3: CASSLASGRANEQFF. CDR3 sequence (DNA): TGTGCCAGCAGCTTAGCTAGCGGGAGGGCAAATGAGCAGTTCTTC. The full variable domain, in which reference TRBV7-9 and TRBJ2-1 provide the parts outside the CDR3, is DTGVSQNPRHKITKRGQNVTFRCDPISEHNRLYWYRQTLGQGPEFLTYFQNEAQLEKSRLLSDRFSAERPKGSFSTLEIQRTEQGDSAMYLCASSLASGRANEQFFGPGTRLTVL.

The chain carries TRBV28 and TRBJ1-1; tentative D call: TRBD1 (6 bases). The V end was cut by 4 bases, the J end by 5 bases, with 8 bases between. The CDR3 covers 12 residues. CDR1 is MDHEN, CDR2 SYDVKM, per germline. In DNA form, the CDR3 reads TGTGCCAGCAGTTGGGGGGCGACTGAAGCTTTCTTT. Translating gives CASSWGATEAFF.

This chain connects TRBV27 to TRBJ1-6, with a tentative D call TRBD1 (6 bases). Germline V gene sequence: CDR1 MNHEY, CDR2 SMNVEV (reference sequence). Trimming stripped 8 bases from V and 3 bases from J, with 11 bases between. This CDR3 has 14 residues. CDR3 DNA: TGTGCCAGCTCCCAGGGGAACTATAATTCACCCCTCCACTTT. This encodes CASSQGNYNSPLHF.

V gene TRBV4-2 combines with J gene TRBJ2-3, with 8 bases matching TRBD2. Germline CDR1 reads LGHNA; CDR2 reads YNFKEQ. V lost 2 bases, J lost 6 bases, and 13 bases stayed unmatched. The CDR3 covers 17 residues. The chain's CDR3 is CASSQPGGAGEMDTQYF. The CDR3, as DNA: TGTGCCAGCAGCCAACCCGGGGGGGCGGGAGAAATGGATACGCAGTATTTT.

The J gene is TRBJ2-5, the V gene TRBV5-4; possible D gene TRBD2, 6 bases. The germline CDR1 and CDR2 sequences are SGHNT and YYREEE (reference sequence). Trimming removed 9 bases from V and 5 bases from J, with 14 bases in between. This CDR3 is 12 amino acids long. This CDR3 reads CAIAGFGETQYF. The CDR3 nucleotides are TGTGCCATCGCGGGGTTTGGGGAGACCCAGTACTTC.

The V gene is TRBV4-1, the J gene TRBJ1-5; possibly TRBD1 for D (6 bases). Germline lookup yields CDR1 MGHRA and CDR2 YSYEKL. Trimming left V 5 bases short and J 7 bases short, with 18 bases between. This CDR3 is built from 15 residues. The CDR3 region is CASSADEGGIQPQHF. The DNA of the CDR3 is TGCGCCAGCAGCGCAGATGAAGGGGGTATCCAGCCCCAGCATTTT.

The CDR3 region is CASSQETQYF. The CDR3 DNA sequence: TGTGCCAGCAGTCAAGAGACCCAGTACTTC. The chain uses TRBV27 and TRBJ2-5; no firm D call. Trimming took off 5 bases at V and 2 bases at J, with 0 bases between the two ends. The CDR3 sequence is 10 residues long. Germline values: CDR1 MNHEY, CDR2 SMNVEV (reference sequence).

The chain recombines TRBV5-6 with TRBJ2-1; 8 nucleotides agree with TRBD2. The length of the CDR3 is 17 residues. Looked up from germline, CDR1 is SGHDT and CDR2 is YYEEEE. V shed 1 base, J shed 0 bases, and the junction held 6 bases outside the gene matches. Here the CDR3 reads CASSLFAGGPSYNEQFF. The CDR3, as DNA: TGTGCCAGCAGCTTGTTTGCGGGAGGTCCCTCCTACAATGAGCAGTTCTTC.

This clone was detected a few times. This rearrangement joins TRBV2 to TRBJ2-7; TRBD2 aligns across 7 bases. The CDR3 is 13 amino acids. Trimming cost V 4 bases and J 0 bases; bases outside gene matches: 0. The germline gives CDR1 SNHLY, CDR2 FYNNEI. CDR3 loop: CASSASGSYEQYF. In DNA form, the CDR3 reads TGTGCCAGCAGTGCTAGCGGCTCCTACGAGCAGTACTTC.

On this clone itself: The identical CDR3 is also encoded by other nucleotide sequences in the sample. The CDR3 DNA reads TGTGCCAGCAGTTTCTCGGGACTAGGCAATGAGCAGTTCTTC. Amino acids: CASSFSGLGNEQFF. The chain links TRBV28 to TRBJ2-1; 8 bases fit TRBD2. This CDR3 has 14 amino acids. The V gene's germline CDR1 is MDHEN and CDR2 SYDVKM. J was trimmed by 6 bases and V by 3 bases; bases with no gene match: 4.